This T cell receptor beta chain was sequenced for a study of shared clonotypes between healthy human individuals (dated by TCRdb to about 2020). Looking at the study overall: The cohort included a few men and a couple of women between 18 and 49 years of age. Libraries were prepared and TCR repertoires were sequenced by different laboratories using diverse techniques, in order to increase sequencing depth and limit assay-specific biases. For each donor, CD4 naive and CD4 memory were each given three plates, CD8 naive was given two plates, and CD8 memory was given one plate. To estimate repertoire size and how much clonotypes are shared between individuals, the study performed deep sequencing of blood TCR repertoires from about 5 healthy adults. Each donor's leukapheresis produced roughly between roughly 0.85 and 9 billion PBMCs.

Healthy HIV-negative adults with no recently reported acute infections or vaccinations were included as donors. All donors were Caucasian adults living in Nashville, Tennessee, USA. CD4+ T cells were enriched by magnetic negative selection; naive cells were then positively selected on CD45RA, and the negative fraction formed the memory subset. Blood was collected by leukapheresis, and PBMCs were isolated by Ficoll-Histopaque density gradient centrifugation and then cryopreserved in liquid nitrogen vapor phase. Analytical flow cytometry was used to check the purity and quantity of every magnetically sorted T cell population. Genomic DNA was isolated from every sorted fraction and measured by UV absorbance on a Nanodrop 2000c. Using the deep immunoSEQ assay, TCR CDR3 regions were amplified from genomic DNA by multiplex PCR. Extracted genomic DNA from each cell subset was distributed evenly across all wells of several immunoSEQ 96-well plates, and each plate was treated as a replicate. Each replicate PCR for sorted subsets received about 200 ng genomic DNA, equal to about 29,000 T cell genomes. Purified libraries were quantified with a Qubit 3.0 fluorometer, sized on a Bioanalyzer 2100, and re-quantified with the KAPA Library Quantification kit. A separate single-read 150-cycle Illumina NextSeq 550 flow cell was used to sequence each immunoSEQ 96-well plate. Under the source paper's analysis protocol: Because the immunoSEQ output held only junctional sequences and lacked quality scores, the filtering could not match the filtering applied to full-length reads. To assign V/J genes and CDR3, sequences were annotated against IMGT germline references using PyIR, a Python wrapper for IgBLAST v1.9. Reads were filtered out if the reads had weak V/J assignments (E-value above 1e-6), no CDR3, stop codons, out-of-frame junctions, or ambiguous translated residues. V3J clonotypes were defined as sequences sharing an identical inferred V gene, J gene, and CDR3 amino acid sequence. The percentage overlap between two repertoires was calculated by dividing the number of shared unique clonotypes by the size of the smaller repertoire. RTK rarefaction, the Chao1 estimator, and Recon v2.1 estimates of unobserved clonotypes were used to assess repertoire richness. Generation probabilities for all TCRbeta clonotypes obtained by the gDNA method from a few donors were computed using OLGA. Drawn from immuneACCESS, this table holds only the in-frame rearrangements with V and J called that TCRdb kept. Clones are partly lost; checked studies trace under half to an unresolved V gene and leave the rest unexplained. Clone size and the V and J calls come from that table; the DNA yielded D and trimming. In all, the sample holds around 2.5 million clones, and approximately 93% of those were seen once. The ten largest account for about 0.34% of the sample.

As encoded in the germline V gene (reference sequence), CDR1 is MNHEY while CDR2 is SMNVEV. The CDR3 spans 18 residues, from the cysteine through the phenylalanine. The DNA shown is the 54-base CDR3, in frame from base 1. Unmatched junction bases come to 12, with V trimmed by 5 bases and J by 7 bases. About this clone: Its antigen remains unidentified. Base-call qualities are not available, and no considerably larger clone is one nucleotide away.

General conclusions and limits of the study: Sampling was limited to blood, and TCR repertoires in tissue likely differ from TCR repertoires in blood. The small number of donors limited the genetic and exposure-history diversity represented. Rarefaction of sorted-subset datasets indicated incomplete sequencing despite the large sequencing depth. Around 5.4% of naive CD4, 3.5% of naive CD8, roughly 2.5% of memory CD4, and about 0.4% of memory CD8 clonotypes were shared across several donors. Based on pairwise subsampling, the degree of clonotype sharing among donors was expected to be affected by sequencing depth. Estimated clonotype richness was generally larger for naive than for memory subsets. Higher generation probabilities were observed for clonotypes shared by all four sorted-subset donors than for non-shared clonotypes.

The chain is encoded by TRBV27 joined to TRBJ2-1; 15 middle bases align to TRBD2. The clonotype was recovered from a man aged 18 to 29 in good health. Some clones in this sample may be carry-over from other donors' samples. Sequences were obtained from naive CD4+ T cells from PBMCs. The sample's cell subset or site label is to be understood as: CD45RA+ positively selected. The CDR3 amino acid sequence is: CASSPNPTGTSGRNEQFF. The sequenced DNA: TGTGCCAGCAGTCCAAACCCAACCGGGACTAGCGGGAGGAATGAGCAGTTCTTC.